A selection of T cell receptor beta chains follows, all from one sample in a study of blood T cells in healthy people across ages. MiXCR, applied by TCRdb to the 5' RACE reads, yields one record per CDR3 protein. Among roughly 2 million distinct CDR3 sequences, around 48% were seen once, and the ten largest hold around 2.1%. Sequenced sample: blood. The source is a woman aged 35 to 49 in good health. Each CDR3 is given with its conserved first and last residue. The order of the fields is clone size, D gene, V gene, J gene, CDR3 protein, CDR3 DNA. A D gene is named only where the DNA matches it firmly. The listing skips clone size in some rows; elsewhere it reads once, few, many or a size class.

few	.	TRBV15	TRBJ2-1	CATSREAYNEQFF	TGTGCCACCAGCAGAGAGGCCTACAATGAGCAGTTCTTC
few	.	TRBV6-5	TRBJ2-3	CATLSIGTDTQYF	TGTGCCACCCTAAGTATTGGCACAGATACGCAGTATTTT
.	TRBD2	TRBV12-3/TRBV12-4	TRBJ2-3	CASSPSTGGRSTDTQYF	TGTGCCAGCAGTCCCTCAACGGGAGGGAGAAGCACAGATACGCAGTATTTT
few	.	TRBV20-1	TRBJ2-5	CSAYGQYQETQYF	TGCAGTGCATATGGACAGTACCAAGAGACCCAGTACTTC
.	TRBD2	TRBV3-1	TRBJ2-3	CASAHPEAGGKDTQYF	TGTGCCAGCGCCCACCCAGAAGCGGGGGGGAAAGATACGCAGTATTTT
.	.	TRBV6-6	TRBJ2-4	CTSSYYIRSTKNIQYF	TGTACCAGCAGTTACTATATTCGGTCCACCAAAAACATTCAGTACTTC
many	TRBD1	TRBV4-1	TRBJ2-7	CASSPGQGASYEQYF	TGCGCCAGCAGCCCGGGACAGGGGGCGTCCTACGAGCAGTACTTC
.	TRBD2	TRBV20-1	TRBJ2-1	CSAPLGGEQFF	TGCAGTGCTCCCTTGGGGGGGGAGCAGTTCTTC
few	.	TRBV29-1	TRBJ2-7	CSVEAAEQYF	TGCAGCGTTGAGGCCGCCGAGCAGTACTTC
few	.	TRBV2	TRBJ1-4	CASSPYTATNEKLFF	TGTGCCAGCAGTCCGTACACGGCAACTAATGAAAAACTGTTTTTT
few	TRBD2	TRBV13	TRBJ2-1	CASSGTSGANEQFF	TGTGCCAGCAGCGGGACTAGCGGGGCAAATGAGCAGTTCTTC
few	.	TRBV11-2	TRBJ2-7	CASTKGPSYEQYF	TGTGCCAGCACCAAGGGACCCTCCTACGAGCAGTACTTC
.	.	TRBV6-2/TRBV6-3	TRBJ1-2	CASSYWGVGNYGYTF	TGTGCCAGCAGTTACTGGGGAGTCGGGAACTATGGCTACACCTTC
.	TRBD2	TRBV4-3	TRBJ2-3	CASSRQVPAGGRTDTQYF	TGCGCCAGCAGCCGTCAAGTACCAGCGGGGGGCCGCACAGATACGCAGTATTTT
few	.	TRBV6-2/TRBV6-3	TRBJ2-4	CASRSQGLIQYF	TGTGCCAGCAGATCGCAGGGTCTCATTCAGTACTTC
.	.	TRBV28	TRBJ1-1	CASTRDPNTEAFF	TGTGCCAGCACCAGGGACCCCAACACTGAAGCTTTCTTT
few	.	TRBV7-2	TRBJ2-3	CASSPGGGPRRDTQYF	TGTGCCAGCAGCCCAGGGGGGGGACCCCGCCGAGATACGCAGTATTTT
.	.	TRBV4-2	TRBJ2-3	CASSQDLSGWAQYF	TGTGCCAGCAGCCAAGACCTCAGCGGGTGGGCGCAGTATTTT
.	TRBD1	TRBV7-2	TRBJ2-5	CASRRDRIQETQYF	TGTGCCAGCAGACGGGACAGGATACAAGAGACCCAGTACTTC
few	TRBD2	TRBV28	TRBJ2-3	CASILTGRGGSTDTQYF	TGTGCCAGCATCCTTACGGGGCGGGGGGGGAGCACAGATACGCAGTATTTT
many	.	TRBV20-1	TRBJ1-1	CSARGSMNTEAFF	TGCAGTGCTAGAGGGAGTATGAACACTGAAGCTTTCTTT
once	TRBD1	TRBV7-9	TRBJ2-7	CASSPRLRGRGSYEQYF	TGTGCCAGCAGCCCTAGGCTGAGGGGCAGGGGGTCCTACGAGCAGTACTTC
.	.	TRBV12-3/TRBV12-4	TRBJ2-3	CASSLVGVNTDTQYF	TGTGCCAGCAGTTTAGTGGGGGTGAACACAGATACGCAGTATTTT